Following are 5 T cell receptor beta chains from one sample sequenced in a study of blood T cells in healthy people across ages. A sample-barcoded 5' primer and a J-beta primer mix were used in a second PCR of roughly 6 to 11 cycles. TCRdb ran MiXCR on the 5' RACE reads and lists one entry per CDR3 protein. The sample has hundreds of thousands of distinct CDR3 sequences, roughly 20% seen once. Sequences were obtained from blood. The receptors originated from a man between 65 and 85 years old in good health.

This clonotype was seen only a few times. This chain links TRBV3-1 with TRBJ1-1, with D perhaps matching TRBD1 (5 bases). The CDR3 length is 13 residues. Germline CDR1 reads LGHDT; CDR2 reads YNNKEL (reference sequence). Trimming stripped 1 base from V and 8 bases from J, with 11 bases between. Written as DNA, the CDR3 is TGTGCCAGCAGCCAAGTTGGGACGCAGGAAGCTTTCTTT. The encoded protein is CASSQVGTQEAFF.

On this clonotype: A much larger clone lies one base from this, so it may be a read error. CDR3 sequence reads: CSARDRWEPYNEQFF. In DNA form, the CDR3 reads TGCAGTGCTAGAGATAGGTGGGAGCCTTACAATGAGCAGTTCTTC. V gene TRBV20-1 combines with J gene TRBJ2-1, with D possibly TRBD2 on 5 matching bases. Germline assignment: CDR1 DFQATT and CDR2 SNEGSKA (reference sequence). V was cut by 0 bases and J by 4 bases, with 13 bases left in between. The CDR3 extends over 15 amino acids.

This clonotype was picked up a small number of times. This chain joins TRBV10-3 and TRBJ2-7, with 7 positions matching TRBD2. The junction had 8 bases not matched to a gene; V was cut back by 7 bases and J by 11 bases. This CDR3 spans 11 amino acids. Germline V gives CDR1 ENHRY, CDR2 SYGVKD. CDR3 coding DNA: TGTGCCATCACTAGCGGTAAGGAGAAGTACTTC. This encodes CAITSGKEKYF.

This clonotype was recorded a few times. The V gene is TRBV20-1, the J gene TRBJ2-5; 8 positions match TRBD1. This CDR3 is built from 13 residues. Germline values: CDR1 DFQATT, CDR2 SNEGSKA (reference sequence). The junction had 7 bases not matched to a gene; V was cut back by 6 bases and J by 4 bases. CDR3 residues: CSAERTGTETQYF. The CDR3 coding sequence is TGCAGTGCAGAGCGGACAGGGACAGAGACCCAGTACTTC.

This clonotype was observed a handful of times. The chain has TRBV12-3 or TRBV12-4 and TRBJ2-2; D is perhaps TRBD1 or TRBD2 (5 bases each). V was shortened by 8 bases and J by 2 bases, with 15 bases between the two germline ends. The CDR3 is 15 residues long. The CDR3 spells CASRRGPDNTGELFF. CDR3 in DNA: TGTGCCAGCCGCCGGGGACCAGATAACACCGGGGAGCTGTTTTTT.